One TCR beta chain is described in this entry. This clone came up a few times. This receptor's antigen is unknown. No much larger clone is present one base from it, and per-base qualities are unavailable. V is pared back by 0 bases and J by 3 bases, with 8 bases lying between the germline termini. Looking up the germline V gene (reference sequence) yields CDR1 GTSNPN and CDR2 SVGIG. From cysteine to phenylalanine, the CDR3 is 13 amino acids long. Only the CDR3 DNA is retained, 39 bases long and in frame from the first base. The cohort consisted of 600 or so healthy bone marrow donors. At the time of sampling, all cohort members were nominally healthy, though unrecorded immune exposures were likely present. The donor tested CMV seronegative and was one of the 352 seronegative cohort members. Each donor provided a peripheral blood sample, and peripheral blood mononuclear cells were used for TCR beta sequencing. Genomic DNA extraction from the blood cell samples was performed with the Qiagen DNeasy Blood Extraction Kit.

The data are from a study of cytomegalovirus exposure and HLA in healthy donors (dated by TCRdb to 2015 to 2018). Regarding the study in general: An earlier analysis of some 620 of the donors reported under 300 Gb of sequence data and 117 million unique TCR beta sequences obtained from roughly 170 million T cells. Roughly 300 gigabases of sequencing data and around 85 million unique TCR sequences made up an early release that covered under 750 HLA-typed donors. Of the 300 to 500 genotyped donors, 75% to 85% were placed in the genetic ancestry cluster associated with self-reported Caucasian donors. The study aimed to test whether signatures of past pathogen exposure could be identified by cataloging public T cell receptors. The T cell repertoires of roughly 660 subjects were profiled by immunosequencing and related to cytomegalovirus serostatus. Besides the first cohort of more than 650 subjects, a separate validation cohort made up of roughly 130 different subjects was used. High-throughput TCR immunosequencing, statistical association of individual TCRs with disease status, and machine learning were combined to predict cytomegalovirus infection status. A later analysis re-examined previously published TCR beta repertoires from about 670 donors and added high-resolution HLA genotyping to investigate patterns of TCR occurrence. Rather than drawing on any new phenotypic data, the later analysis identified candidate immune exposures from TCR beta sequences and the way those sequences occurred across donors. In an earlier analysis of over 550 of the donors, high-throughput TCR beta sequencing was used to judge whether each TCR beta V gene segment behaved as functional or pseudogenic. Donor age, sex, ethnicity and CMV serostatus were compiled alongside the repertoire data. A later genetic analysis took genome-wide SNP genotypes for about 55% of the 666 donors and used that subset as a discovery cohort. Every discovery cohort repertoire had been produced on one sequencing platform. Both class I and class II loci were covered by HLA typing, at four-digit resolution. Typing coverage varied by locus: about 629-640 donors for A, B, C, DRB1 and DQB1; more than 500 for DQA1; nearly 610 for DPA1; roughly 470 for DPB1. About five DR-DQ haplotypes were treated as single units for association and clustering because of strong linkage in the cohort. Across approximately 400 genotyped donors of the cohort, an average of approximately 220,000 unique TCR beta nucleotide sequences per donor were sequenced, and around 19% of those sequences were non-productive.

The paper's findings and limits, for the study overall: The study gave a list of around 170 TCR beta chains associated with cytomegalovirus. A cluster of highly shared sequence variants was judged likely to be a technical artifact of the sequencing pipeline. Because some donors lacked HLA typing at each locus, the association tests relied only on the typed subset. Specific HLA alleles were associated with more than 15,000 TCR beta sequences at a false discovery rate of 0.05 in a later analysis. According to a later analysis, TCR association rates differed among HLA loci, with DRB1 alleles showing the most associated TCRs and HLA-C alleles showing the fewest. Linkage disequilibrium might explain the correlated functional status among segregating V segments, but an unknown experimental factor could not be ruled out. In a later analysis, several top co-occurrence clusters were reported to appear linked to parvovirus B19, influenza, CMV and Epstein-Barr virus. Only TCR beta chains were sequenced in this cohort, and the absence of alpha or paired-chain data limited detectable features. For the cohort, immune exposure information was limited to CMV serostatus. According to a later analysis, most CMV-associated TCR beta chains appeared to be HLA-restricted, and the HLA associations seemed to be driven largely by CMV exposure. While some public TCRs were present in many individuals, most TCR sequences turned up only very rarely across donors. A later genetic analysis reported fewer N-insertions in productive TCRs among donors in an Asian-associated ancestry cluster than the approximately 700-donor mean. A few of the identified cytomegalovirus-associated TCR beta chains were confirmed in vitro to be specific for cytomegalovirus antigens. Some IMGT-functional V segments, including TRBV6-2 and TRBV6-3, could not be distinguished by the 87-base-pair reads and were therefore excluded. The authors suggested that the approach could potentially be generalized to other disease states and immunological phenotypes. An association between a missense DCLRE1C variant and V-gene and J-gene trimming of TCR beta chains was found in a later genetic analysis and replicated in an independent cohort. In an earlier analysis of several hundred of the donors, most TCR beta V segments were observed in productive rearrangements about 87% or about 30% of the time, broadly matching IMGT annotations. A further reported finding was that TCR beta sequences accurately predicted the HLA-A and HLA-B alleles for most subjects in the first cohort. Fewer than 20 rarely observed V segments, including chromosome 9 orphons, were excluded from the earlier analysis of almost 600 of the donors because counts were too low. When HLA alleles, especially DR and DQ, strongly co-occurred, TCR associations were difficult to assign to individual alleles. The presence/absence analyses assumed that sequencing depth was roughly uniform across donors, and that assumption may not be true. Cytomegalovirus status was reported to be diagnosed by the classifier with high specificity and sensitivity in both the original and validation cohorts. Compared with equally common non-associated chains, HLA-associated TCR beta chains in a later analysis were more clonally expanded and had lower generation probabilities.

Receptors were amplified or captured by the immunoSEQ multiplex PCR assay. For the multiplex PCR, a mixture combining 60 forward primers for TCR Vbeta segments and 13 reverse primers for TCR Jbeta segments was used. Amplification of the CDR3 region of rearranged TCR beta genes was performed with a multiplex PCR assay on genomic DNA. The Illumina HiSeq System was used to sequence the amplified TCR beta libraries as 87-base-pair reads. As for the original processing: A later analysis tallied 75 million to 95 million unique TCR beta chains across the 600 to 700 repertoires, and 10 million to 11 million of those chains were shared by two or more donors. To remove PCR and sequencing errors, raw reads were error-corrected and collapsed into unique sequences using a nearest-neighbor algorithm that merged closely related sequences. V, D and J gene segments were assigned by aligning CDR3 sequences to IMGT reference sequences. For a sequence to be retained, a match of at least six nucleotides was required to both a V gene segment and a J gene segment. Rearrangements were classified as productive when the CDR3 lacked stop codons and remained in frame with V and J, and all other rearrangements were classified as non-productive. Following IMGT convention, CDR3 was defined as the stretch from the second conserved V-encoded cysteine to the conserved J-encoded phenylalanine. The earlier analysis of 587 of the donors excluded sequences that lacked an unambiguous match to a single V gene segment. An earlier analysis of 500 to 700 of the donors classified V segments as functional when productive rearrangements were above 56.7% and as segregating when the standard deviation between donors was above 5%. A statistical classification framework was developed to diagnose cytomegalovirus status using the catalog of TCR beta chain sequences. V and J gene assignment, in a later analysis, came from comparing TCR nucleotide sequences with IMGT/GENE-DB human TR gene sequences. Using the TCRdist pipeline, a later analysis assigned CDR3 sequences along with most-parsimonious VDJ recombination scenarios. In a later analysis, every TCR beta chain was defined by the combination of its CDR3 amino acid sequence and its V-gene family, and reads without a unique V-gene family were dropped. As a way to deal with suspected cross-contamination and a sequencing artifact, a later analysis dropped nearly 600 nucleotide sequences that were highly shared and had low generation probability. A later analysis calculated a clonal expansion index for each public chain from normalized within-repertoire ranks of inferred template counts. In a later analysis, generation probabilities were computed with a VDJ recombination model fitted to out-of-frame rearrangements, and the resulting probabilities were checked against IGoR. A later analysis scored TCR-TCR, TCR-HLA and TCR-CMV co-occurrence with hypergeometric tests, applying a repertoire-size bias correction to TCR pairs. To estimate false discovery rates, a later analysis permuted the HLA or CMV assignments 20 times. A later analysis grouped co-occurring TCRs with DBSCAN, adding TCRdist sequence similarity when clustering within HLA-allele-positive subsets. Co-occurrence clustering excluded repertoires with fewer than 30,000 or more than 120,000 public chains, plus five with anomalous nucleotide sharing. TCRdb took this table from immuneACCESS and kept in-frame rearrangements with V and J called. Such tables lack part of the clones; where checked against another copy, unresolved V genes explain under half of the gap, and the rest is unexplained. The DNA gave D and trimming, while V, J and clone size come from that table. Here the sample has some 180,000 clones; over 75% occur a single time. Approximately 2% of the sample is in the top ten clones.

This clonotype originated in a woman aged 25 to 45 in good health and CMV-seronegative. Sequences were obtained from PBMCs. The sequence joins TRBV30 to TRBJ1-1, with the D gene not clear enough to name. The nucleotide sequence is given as TGTGCCTGGAGTGTAGCGCGGTACACTGAAGCTTTCTTT. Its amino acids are CAWSVARYTEAFF.